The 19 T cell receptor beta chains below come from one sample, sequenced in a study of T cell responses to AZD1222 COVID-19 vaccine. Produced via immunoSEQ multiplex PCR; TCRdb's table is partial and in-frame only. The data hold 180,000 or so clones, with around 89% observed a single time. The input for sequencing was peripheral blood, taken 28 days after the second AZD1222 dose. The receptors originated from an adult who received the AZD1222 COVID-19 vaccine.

DNA for the CDR3: TGTGCCAGCAGCCGGGACGTACCCTACGAGCAGTACTTC. It is translated as CASSRDVPYEQYF. This chain joins TRBV5-6 and TRBJ2-7; D is tentatively TRBD1 or TRBD2 (5 bases each). From germline, CDR1 is SGHDT and CDR2 YYEEEE. Deletions cut 4 bases from V and 2 bases from J, with 10 bases between. The CDR3 covers 13 residues.

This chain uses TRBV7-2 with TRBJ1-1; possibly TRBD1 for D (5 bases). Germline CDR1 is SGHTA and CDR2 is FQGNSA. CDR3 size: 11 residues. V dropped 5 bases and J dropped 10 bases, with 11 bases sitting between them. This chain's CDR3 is CASSKGPGAFF. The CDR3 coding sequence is TGTGCCAGCAGCAAGGGGCCGGGAGCTTTCTTT.

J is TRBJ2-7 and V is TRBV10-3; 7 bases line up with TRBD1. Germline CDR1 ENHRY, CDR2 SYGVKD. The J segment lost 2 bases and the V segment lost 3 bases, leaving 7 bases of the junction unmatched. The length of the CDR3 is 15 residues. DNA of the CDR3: TGTGCCATCAGTGAACCGACAGGGAACCCCTACGAGCAGTACTTC. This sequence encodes CAISEPTGNPYEQYF.

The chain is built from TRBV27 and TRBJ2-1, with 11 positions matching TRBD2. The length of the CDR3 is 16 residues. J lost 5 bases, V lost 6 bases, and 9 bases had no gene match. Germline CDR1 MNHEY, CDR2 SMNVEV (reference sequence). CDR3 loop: CASRPSLAGGNNEQFF. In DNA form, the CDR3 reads TGTGCCAGCAGGCCATCCCTAGCGGGAGGTAACAATGAGCAGTTCTTC.

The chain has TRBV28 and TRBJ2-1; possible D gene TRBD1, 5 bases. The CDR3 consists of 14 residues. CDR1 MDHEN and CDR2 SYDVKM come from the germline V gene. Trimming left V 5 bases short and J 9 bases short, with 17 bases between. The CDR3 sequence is CASSRPRTRGEQFF. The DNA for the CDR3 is TGTGCCAGCAGTCGACCCCGGACAAGAGGTGAGCAGTTCTTC.

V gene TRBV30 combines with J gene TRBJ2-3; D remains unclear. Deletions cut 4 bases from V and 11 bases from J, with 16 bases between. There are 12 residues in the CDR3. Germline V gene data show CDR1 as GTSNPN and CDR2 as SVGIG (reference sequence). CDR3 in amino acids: CAWTPSLGGQYF. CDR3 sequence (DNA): TGTGCCTGGACCCCGAGCCTTGGTGGGCAGTATTTT. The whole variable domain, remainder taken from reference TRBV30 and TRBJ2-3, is SQTIHQWPATLVQPVGSPLSLECTVEGTSNPNLYWYRQAAGRGLQLLFYSVGIGQISSEVPQNLSASRPQDRQFILSSKKLLLSDSGFYLCAWTPSLGGQYFGPGTRLTVL.

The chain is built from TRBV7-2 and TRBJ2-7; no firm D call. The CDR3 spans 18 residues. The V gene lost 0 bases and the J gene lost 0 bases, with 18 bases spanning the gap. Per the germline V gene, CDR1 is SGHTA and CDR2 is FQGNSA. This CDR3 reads CASSLAHRAEPSSYEQYF. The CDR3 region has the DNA TGTGCCAGCAGCTTAGCGCATCGAGCAGAGCCTAGCTCCTACGAGCAGTACTTC.

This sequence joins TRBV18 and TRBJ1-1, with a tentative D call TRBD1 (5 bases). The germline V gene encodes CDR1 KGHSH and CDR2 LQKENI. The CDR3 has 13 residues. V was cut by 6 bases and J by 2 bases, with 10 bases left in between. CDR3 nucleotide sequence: TGTGCCAGCTCTAGGGACGGCAACACTGAAGCTTTCTTT. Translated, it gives CASSRDGNTEAFF.

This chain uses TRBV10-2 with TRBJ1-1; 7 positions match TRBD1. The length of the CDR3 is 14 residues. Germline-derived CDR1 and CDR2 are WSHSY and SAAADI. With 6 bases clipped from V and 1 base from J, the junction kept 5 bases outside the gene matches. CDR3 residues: CASRAGQANTEAFF. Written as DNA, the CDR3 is TGCGCCAGCAGGGCCGGACAGGCGAACACTGAAGCTTTCTTT.

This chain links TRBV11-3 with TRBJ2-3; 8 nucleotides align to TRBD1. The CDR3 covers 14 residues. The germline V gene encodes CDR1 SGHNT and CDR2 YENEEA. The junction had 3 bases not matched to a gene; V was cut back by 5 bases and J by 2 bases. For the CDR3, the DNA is TGTGCCAGCAGCCCAGGGGGCGTCACAGATACGCAGTATTTT. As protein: CASSPGGVTDTQYF.

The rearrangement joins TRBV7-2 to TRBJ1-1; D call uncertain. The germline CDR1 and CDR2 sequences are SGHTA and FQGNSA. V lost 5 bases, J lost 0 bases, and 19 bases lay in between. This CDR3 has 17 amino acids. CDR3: CASSVGMAGLMNTEAFF. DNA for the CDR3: TGTGCCAGCAGCGTAGGTATGGCAGGTCTCATGAACACTGAAGCTTTCTTT.

This chain's CDR3 is CASSLGGTSGNGELFF. The CDR3, as DNA: TGTGCCAGCAGCCTGGGGGGGACTAGCGGTAACGGGGAGCTGTTTTTT. The chain recombines TRBV5-4 with TRBJ2-2; 11 bases are shared with TRBD2. The length of the CDR3 is 16 residues. V trimming: 4 bases; J trimming: 7 bases; junction bases outside the gene matches: 9. CDR1 and CDR2 (germline): SGHNT, YYREEE (reference sequence).

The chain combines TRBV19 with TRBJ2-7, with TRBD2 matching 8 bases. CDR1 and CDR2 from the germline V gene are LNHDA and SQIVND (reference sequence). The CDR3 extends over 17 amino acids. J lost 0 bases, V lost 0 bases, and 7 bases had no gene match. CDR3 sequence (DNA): TGTGCCAGTAGTATAGATCGGGCGAGCGGGAGCTCCTACGAGCAGTACTTC. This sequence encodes CASSIDRASGSSYEQYF.

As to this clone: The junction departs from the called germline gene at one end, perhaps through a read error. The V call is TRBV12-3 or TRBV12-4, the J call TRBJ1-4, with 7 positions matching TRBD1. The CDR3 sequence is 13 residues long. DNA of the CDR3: TGTGCCAGCAGGTTAGGGACAGCGGAAAAACTGTTTTTT. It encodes CASRLGTAEKLFF.

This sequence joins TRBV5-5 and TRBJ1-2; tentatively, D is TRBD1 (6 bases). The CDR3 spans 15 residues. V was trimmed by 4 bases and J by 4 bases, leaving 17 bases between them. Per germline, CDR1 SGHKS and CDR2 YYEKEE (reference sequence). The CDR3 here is CASSVNQGFAYGYTF. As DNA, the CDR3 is TGTGCCAGCAGCGTTAATCAGGGGTTTGCCTATGGCTACACCTTC.

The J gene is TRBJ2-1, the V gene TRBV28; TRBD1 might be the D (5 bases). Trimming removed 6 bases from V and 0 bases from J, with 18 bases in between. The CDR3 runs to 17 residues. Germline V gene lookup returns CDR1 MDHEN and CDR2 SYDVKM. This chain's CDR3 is CASSLTRVDGSYNEQFF. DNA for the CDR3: TGTGCCAGCAGCTTAACCAGGGTGGATGGCTCCTACAATGAGCAGTTCTTC.

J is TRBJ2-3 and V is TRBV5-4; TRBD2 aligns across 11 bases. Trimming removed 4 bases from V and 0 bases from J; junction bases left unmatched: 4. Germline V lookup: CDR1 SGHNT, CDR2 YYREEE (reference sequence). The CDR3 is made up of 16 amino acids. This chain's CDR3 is CASSKGLAVSTDTQYF. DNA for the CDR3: TGTGCCAGCAGCAAGGGACTAGCGGTCAGCACAGATACGCAGTATTTT.

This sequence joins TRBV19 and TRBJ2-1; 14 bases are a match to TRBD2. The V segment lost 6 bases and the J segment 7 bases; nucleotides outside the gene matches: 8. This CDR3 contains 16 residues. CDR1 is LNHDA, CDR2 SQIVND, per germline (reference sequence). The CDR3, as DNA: TGTGCCAGTAGGGCCGGGACTAGCGGGAGAGGGAATGAGCAGTTCTTC. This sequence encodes CASRAGTSGRGNEQFF.

The CDR3 protein is CASSTPGVGRNTEAFF. CDR3 DNA: TGTGCCAGTAGTACCCCCGGGGTAGGGCGGAACACTGAAGCTTTCTTT. V gene TRBV19 combines with J gene TRBJ1-1; D uncertain. The germline CDR1 and CDR2 sequences are LNHDA and SQIVND (reference sequence). The CDR3 is 16 residues long. V was trimmed by 4 bases and J by 1 base, leaving 16 bases between them.